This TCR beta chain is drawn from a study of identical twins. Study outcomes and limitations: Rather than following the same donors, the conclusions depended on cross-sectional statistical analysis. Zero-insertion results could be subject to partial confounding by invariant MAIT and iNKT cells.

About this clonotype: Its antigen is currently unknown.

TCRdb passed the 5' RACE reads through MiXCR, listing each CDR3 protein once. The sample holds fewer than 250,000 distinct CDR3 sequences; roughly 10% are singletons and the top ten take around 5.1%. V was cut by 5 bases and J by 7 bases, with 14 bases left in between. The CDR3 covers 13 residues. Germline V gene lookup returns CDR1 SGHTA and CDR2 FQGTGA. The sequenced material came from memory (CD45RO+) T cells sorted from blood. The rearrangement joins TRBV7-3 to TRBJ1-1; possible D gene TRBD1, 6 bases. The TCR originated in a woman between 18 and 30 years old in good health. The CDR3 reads CASSLGGPGEAFF. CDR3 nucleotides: TGTGCCAGCAGCCTAGGGGGACCCGGTGAAGCTTTCTTT. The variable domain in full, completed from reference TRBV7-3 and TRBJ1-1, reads GAGVSQTPSNKVTEKGKYVELRCDPISGHTALYWYRQSLGQGPEFLIYFQGTGAADDSGLPNDRFFAVRPEGSVSTLKIQRTERGDSAVYLCASSLGGPGEAFFGQGTRLTVV.